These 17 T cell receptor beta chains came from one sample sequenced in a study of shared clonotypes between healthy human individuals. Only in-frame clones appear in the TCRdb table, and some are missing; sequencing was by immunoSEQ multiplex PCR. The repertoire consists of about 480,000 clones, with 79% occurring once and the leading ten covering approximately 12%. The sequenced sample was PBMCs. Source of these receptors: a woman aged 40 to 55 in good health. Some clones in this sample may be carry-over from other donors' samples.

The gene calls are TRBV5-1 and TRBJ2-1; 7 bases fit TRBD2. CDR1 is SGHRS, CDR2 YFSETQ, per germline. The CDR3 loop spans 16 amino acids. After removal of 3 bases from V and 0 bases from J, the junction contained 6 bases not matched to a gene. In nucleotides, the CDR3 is TGCGCCAGCAGCTACCTGGGGGGGAGCTCCTACAATGAGCAGTTCTTC. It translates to CASSYLGGSSYNEQFF.

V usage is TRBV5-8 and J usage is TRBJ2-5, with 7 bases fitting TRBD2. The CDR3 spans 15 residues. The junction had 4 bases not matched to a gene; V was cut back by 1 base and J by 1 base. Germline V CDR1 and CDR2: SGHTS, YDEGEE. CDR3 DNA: TGTGCCAGCAGCTTGTATTCGGGGGGCCAAGAGACCCAGTACTTC. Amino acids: CASSLYSGGQETQYF.

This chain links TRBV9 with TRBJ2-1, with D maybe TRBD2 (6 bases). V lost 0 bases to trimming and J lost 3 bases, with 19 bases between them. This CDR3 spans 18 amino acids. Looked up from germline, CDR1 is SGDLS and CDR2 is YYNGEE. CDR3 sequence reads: CASSVDYLREIDYNEQFF. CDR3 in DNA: TGTGCCAGCAGCGTAGATTATCTACGGGAGATAGACTACAATGAGCAGTTCTTC.

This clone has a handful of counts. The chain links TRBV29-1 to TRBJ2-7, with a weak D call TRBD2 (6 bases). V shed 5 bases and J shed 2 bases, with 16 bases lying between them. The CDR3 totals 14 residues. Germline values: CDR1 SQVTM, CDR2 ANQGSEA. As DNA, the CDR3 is TGCAGCGTTAAGGGCCTCCGGGGGACCTACGAGCAGTACTTC. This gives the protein CSVKGLRGTYEQYF.

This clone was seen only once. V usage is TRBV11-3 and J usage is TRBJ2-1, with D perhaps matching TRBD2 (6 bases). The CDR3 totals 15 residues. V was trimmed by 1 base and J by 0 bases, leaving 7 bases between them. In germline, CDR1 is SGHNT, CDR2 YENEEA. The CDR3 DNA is TGTGCCAGCAGCTTAGGGAGGGTCTCCTACAATGAGCAGTTCTTC. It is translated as CASSLGRVSYNEQFF.

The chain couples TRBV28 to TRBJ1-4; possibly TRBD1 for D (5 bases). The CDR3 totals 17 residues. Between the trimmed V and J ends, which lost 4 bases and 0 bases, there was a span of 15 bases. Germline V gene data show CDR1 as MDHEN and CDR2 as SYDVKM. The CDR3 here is CASSYGRDAATNEKLFF. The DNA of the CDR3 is TGTGCCAGCAGTTATGGACGGGACGCTGCAACTAATGAAAAACTGTTTTTT.

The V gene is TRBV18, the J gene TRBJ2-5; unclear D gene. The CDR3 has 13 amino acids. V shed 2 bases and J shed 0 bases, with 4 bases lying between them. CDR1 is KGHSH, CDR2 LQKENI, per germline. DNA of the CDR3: TGTGCCAGCTCACCAGTGTACCAAGAGACCCAGTACTTC. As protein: CASSPVYQETQYF. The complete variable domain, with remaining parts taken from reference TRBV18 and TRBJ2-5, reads NAGVMQNPRHLVRRRGQEARLRCSPMKGHSHVYWYRQLPEEGLKFMVYLQKENIIDESGMPKERFSAEFPKEGPSILRIQQVVRGDSAAYFCASSPVYQETQYFGPGTRLLVL.

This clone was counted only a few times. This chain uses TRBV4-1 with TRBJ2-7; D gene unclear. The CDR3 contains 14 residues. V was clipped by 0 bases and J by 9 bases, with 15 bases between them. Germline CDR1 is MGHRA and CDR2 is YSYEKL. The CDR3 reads CASSQEVRDSRQYF. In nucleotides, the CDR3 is TGCGCCAGCAGCCAAGAGGTTCGAGACTCCAGGCAGTACTTC.

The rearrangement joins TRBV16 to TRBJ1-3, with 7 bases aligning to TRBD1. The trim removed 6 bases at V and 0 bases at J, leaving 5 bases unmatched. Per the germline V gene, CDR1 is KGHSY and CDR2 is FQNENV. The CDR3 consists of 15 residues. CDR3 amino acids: CASSKDRASGNTIYF. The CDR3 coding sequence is TGTGCCAGCAGTAAAGACAGGGCCTCTGGAAACACCATATATTTT.

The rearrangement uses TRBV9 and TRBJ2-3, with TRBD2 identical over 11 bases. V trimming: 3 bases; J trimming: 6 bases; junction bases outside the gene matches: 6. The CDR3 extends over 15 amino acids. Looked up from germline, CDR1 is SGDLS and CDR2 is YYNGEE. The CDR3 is CASSATSGELDTQYF. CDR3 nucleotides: TGTGCCAGCAGCGCGACTAGCGGGGAGTTGGATACGCAGTATTTT.

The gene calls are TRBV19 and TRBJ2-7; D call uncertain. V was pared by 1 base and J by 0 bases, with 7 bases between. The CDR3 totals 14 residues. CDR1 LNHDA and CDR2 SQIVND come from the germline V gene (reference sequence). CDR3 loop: CASSIGGDSYEQYF. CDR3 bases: TGTGCCAGTAGTATAGGAGGAGACTCCTACGAGCAGTACTTC. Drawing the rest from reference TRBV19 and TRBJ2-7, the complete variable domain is DGGITQSPKYLFRKEGQNVTLSCEQNLNHDAMYWYRQDPGQGLRLIYYSQIVNDFQKGDIAEGYSVSREKKESFPLTVTSAQKNPTAFYLCASSIGGDSYEQYFGPGTRLTVT.

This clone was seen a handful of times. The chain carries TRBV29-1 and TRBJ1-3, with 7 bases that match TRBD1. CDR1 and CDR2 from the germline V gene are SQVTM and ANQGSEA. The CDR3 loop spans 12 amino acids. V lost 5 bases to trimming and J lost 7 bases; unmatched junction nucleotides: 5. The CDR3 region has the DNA TGCAGCGTTTTAACAGGGGCGAACACCATATATTTT. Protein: CSVLTGANTIYF.

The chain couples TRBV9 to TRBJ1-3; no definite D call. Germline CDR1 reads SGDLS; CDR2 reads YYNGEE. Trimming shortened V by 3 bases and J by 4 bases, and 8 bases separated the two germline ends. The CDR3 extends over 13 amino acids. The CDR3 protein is CASSARPGNTIYF. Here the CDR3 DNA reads TGTGCCAGCAGCGCCAGGCCCGGAAACACCATATATTTT. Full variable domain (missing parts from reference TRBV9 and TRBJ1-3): DSGVTQTPKHLITATGQRVTLRCSPRSGDLSVYWYQQSLDQGLQFLIQYYNGEERAKGNILERFSAQQFPDLHSELNLSSLELGDSALYFCASSARPGNTIYFGEGSWLTVV.

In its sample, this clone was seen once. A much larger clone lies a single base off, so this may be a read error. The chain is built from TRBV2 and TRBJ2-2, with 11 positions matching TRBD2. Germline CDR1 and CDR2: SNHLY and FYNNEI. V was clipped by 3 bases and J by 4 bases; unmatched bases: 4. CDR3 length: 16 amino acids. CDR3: CASSDISGRGTGELFF. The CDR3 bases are TGTGCCAGCAGTGACATTAGCGGGAGGGGCACCGGGGAGCTGTTTTTT.

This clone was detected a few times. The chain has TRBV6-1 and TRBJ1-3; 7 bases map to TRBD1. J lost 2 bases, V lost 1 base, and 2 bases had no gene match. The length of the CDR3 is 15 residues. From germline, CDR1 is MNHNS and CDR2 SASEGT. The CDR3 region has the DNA TGTGCCAGCAGTGAAGGGACAGGACCTGGAAACACCATATATTTT. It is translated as CASSEGTGPGNTIYF.

The chain's CDR3 is CASSFNGPGELFF. In nucleotides, the CDR3 is TGCGCCAGCAGCTTTAACGGGCCCGGGGAGCTGTTTTTT. This chain joins TRBV5-1 and TRBJ2-2; no firm D call. Trimming removed 2 bases from V and 6 bases from J, with 8 bases in between. CDR1 and CDR2 from the germline V gene are SGHRS and YFSETQ. The CDR3 consists of 13 residues.

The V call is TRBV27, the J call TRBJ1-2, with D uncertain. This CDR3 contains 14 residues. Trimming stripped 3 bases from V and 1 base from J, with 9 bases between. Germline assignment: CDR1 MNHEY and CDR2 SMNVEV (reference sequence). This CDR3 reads CASSLSASNYGYTF. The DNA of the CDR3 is TGTGCCAGCAGTTTGTCGGCCAGTAACTATGGCTACACCTTC.